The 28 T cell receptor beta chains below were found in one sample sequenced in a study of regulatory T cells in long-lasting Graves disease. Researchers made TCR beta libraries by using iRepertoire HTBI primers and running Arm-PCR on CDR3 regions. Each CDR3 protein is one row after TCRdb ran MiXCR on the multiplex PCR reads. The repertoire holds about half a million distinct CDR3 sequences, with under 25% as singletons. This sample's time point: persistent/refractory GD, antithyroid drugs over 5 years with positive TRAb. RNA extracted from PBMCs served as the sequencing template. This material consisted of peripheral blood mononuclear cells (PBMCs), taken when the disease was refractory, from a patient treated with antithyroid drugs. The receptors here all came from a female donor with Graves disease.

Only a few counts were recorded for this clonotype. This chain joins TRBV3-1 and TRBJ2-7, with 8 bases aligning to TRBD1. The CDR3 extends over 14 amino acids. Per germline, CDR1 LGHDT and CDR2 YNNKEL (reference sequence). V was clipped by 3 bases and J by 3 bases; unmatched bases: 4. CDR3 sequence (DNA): TGTGCCAGCAGCCAGGGGACAGGCAGCTACGAGCAGTACTTC. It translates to CASSQGTGSYEQYF.

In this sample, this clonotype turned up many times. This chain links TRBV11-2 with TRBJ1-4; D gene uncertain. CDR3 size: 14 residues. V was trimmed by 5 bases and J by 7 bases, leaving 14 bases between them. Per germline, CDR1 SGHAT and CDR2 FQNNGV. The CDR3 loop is CASSPAGLPEKLFF. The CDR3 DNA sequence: TGTGCCAGCAGCCCGGCGGGGTTACCTGAAAAACTGTTTTTT.

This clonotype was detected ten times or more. The CDR3 sequence is CASSRGQGLLEQYF. The CDR3, as DNA: TGTGCCAGCAGCCGAGGACAGGGACTCCTCGAGCAGTACTTC. This chain links TRBV11-1 with TRBJ2-7; 8 bases are shared with TRBD1. Per the germline V gene, CDR1 is SGHAT and CDR2 is FQDESV (reference sequence). V was clipped by 5 bases and J by 6 bases; unmatched bases: 9. This CDR3 contains 14 residues.

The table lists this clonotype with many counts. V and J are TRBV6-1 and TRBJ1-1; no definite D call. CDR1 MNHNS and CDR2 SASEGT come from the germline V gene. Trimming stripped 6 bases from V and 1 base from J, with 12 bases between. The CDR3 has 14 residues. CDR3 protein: CASSTGDANTEAFF. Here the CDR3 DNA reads TGTGCCAGCAGCACCGGGGATGCGAACACTGAAGCTTTCTTT.

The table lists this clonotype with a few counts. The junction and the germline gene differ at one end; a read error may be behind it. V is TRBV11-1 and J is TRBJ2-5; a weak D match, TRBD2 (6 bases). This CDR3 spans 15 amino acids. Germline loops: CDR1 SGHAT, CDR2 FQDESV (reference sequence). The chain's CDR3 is CTSSPNLANEETQYF. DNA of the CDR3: TGTACCAGCAGCCCGAACCTAGCGAATGAAGAGACCCAGTACTTC.

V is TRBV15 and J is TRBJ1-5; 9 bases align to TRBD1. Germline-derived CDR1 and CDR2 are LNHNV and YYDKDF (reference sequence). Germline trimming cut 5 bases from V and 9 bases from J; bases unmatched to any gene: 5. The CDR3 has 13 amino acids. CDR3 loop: CATSGTGSGPQHF. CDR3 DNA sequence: TGTGCCACCAGCGGGACAGGGAGCGGGCCCCAGCATTTT. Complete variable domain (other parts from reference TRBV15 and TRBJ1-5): DAMVIQNPRYQVTQFGKPVTLSCSQTLNHNVMYWYQQKSSQAPKLLFHYYDKDFNNEADTPDNFQSRRPNTSFCFLDIRSPGLGDTAMYLCATSGTGSGPQHFGDGTRLSIL.

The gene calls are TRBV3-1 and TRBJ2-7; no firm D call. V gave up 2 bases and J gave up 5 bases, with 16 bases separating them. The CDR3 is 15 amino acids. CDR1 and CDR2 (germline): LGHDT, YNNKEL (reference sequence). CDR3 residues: CASSQLEGMRNEQYF. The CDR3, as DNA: TGTGCCAGCAGCCAATTAGAAGGGATGAGGAACGAGCAGTACTTC.

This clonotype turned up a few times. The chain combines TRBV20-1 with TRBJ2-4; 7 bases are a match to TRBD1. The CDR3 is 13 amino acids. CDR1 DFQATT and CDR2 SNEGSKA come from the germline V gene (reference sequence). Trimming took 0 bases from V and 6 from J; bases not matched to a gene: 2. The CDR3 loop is CSARDTGANIQYF. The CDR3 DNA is TGCAGTGCTAGAGATACAGGGGCAAACATTCAGTACTTC.

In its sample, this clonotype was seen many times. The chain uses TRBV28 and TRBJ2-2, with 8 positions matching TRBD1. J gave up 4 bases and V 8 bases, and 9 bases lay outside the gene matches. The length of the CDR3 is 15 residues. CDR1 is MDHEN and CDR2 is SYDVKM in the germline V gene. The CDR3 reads CASGRGTGTTGELFF. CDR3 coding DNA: TGTGCCAGCGGCCGCGGGACAGGAACCACCGGGGAGCTGTTTTTT. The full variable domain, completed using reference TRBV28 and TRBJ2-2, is DVKVTQSSRYLVKRTGEKVFLECVQDMDHENMFWYRQDPGLGLRLIYFSYDVKMKEKGDIPEGYSVSREKKERFSLILESASTNQTSMYLCASGRGTGTTGELFFGEGSRLTVL.

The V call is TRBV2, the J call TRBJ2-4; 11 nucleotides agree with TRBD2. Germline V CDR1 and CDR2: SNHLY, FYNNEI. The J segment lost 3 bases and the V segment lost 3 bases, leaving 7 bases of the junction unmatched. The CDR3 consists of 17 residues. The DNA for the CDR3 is TGTGCCAGCAGTGATAGCGGGGGGGGTTGGGGCAAAAACATTCAGTACTTC. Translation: CASSDSGGGWGKNIQYF.

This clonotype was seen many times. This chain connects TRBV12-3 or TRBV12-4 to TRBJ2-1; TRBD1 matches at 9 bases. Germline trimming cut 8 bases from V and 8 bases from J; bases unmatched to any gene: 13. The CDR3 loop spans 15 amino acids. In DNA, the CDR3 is TGTGCCAGCCGACTGGCTGGGACAGGGTTCCATGAGCAGTTCTTC. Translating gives CASRLAGTGFHEQFF.

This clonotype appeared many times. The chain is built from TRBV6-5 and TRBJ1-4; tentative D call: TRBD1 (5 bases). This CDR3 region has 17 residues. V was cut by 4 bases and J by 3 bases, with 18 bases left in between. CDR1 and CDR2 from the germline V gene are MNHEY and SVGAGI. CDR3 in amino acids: CASSSRIGGAANEKLFF. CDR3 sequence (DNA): TGTGCCAGCAGTTCCCGAATTGGAGGGGCAGCTAATGAAAAACTGTTTTTT.

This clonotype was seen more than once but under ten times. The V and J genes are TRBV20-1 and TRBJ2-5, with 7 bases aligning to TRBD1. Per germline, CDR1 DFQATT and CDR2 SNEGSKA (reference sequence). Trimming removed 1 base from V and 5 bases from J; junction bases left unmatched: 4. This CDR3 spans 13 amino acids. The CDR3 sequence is CSARAGGRETQYF. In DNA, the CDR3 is TGCAGTGCTAGAGCAGGGGGTAGGGAGACCCAGTACTTC.

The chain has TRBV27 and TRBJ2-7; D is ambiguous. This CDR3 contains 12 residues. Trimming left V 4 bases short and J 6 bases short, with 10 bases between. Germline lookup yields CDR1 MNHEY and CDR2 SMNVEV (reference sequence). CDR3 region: CASSSHGVEQYF. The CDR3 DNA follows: TGTGCCAGCAGTTCACATGGGGTCGAGCAGTACTTC.

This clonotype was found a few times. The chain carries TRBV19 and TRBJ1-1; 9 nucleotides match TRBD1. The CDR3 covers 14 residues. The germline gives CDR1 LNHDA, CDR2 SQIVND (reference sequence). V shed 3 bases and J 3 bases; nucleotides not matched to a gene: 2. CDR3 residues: CASSIRDRDTEAFF. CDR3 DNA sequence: TGTGCCAGTAGTATCCGGGACAGGGACACTGAAGCTTTCTTT.

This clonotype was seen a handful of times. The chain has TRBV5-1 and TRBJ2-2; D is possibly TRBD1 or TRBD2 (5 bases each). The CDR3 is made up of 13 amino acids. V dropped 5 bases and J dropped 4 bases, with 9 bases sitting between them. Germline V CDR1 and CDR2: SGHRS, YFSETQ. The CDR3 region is CASSRDGTGELFF. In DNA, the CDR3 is TGCGCCAGCAGTAGGGACGGCACCGGGGAGCTGTTTTTT.

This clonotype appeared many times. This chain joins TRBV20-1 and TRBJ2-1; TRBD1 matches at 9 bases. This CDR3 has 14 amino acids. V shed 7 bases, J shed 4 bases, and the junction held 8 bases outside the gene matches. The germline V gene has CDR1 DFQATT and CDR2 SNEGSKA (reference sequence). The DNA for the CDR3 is TGCAGTGTTCGCCGGGACAGGGCATACAATGAGCAGTTCTTC. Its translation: CSVRRDRAYNEQFF.

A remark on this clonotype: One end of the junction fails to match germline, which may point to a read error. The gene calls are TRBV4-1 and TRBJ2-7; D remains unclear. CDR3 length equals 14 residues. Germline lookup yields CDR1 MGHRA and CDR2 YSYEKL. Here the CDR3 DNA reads TGCGCCAGCAGCCAAGAACATTGGTCCTCCGAGCAGTACTTC. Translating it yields CASSQEHWSSEQYF.

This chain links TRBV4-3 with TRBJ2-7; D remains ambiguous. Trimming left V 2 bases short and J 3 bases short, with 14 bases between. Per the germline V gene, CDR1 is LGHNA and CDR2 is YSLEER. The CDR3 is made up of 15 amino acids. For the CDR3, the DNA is TGCGCCAGCAGCCAAATGAGTACAGCCATCTACGAGCAGTACTTC. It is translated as CASSQMSTAIYEQYF.

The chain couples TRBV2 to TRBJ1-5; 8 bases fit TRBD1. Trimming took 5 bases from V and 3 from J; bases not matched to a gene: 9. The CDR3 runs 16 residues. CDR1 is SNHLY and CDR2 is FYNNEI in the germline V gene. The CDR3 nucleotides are TGTGCCAGCAGTCTAACAGGGGGAGGGAACAATCAGCCCCAGCATTTT. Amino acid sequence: CASSLTGGGNNQPQHF.

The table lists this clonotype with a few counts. The CDR3 region is CAWTAGQTSNQPQHF. The CDR3, as DNA: TGTGCCTGGACGGCCGGGCAAACTAGCAATCAGCCCCAGCATTTT. The chain joins TRBV30 to TRBJ1-5; D unclear. CDR3 length equals 15 residues. Trimming left V 4 bases short and J 0 bases short, with 13 bases between. Germline V gene sequence: CDR1 GTSNPN, CDR2 SVGIG (reference sequence).

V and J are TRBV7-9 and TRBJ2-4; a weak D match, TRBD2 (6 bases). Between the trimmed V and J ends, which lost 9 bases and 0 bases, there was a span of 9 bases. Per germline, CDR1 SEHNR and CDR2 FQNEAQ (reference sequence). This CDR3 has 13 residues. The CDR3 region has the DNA TGTGCCAGTAGGCGGGGAGCCAAAAACATTCAGTACTTC. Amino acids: CASRRGAKNIQYF.

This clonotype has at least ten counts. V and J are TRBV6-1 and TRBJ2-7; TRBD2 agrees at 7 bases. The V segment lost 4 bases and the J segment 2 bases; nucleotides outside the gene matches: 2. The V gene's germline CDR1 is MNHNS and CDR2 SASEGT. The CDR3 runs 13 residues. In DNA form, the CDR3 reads TGTGCCAGCAGTGCGGGGGGAACCTACGAGCAGTACTTC. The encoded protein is CASSAGGTYEQYF.

The CDR3 region is CSASPTVWAHEQYF. CDR3 nucleotides: TGCAGTGCTAGTCCCACGGTGTGGGCCCACGAGCAGTACTTC. The chain recombines TRBV20-1 with TRBJ2-7, with D uncertain. Germline CDR1 is DFQATT and CDR2 is SNEGSKA (reference sequence). V lost 3 bases and J 5 bases, leaving 17 bases between the germline ends. This CDR3 spans 14 amino acids.

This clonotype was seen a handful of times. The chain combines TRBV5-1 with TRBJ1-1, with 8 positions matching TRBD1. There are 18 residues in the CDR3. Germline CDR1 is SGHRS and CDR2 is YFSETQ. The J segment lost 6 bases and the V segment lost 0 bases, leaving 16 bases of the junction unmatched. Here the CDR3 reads CASSLALETGGVWAEAFF. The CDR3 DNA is TGCGCCAGCAGCTTGGCCCTGGAAACAGGGGGAGTTTGGGCTGAAGCTTTCTTT.

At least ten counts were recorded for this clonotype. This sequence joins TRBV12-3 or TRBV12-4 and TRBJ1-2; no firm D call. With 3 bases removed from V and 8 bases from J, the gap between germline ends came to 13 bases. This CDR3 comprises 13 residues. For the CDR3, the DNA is TGTGCCAGCAGTTTTACATCCCTCCGCGGCTACACCTTC. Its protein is CASSFTSLRGYTF.

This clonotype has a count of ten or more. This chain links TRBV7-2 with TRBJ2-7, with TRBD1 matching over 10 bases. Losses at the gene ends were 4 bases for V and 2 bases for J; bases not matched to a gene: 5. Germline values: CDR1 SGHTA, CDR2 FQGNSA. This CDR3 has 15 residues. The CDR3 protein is CASSSPGTGAYEQYF. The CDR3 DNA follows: TGTGCCAGCAGCTCGCCCGGGACAGGGGCCTACGAGCAGTACTTC. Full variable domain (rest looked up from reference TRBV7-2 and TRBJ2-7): GAGVSQSPSNKVTEKGKDVELRCDPISGHTALYWYRQSLGQGLEFLIYFQGNSAPDKSGLPSDRFSAERTGGSVSTLTIQRTQQEDSAVYLCASSSPGTGAYEQYFGPGTRLTVT.

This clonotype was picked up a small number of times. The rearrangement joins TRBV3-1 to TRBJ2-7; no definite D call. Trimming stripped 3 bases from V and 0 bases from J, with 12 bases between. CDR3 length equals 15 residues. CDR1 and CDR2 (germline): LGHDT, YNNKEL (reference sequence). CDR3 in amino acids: CASSHFWLNSYEQYF. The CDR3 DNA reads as TGTGCCAGCAGCCATTTTTGGCTGAACTCCTACGAGCAGTACTTC.